This entry lists 19 T cell receptor beta chains sequenced from one sample in a study of T-cell reconstitution after alpha-beta-depleted transplantation in children. Library preparation (for TCRbeta) was performed with unique molecular identifiers. TCRdb re-called the PCR reads through MiXCR, storing one row per CDR3 protein. Of around 440,000 distinct CDR3 sequences in the sample, over 9.5% were seen once. Specimen: PBMCs, collected before TCRalphabeta/CD19-depleted stem cell transplant. The source is a child aged 2 to 15 with inherited bone marrow failure, due to receive a stem cell transplant.

This clonotype was seen at least ten times. The genes are TRBV15 and TRBJ2-4; D unresolved. Germline V gene data show CDR1 as LNHNV and CDR2 as YYDKDF (reference sequence). The CDR3 loop spans 13 amino acids. Trimming pared 0 bases from V and 14 bases from J, leaving 14 bases between. The CDR3 spells CATSREPYLDEYF. For the CDR3, the DNA is TGTGCCACCAGCAGAGAGCCTTATCTAGATGAGTACTTC.

The table lists this clonotype with many counts. This chain uses TRBV6-5 with TRBJ2-1, with D hard to call. CDR3 length equals 14 residues. The V end was cut by 5 bases, the J end by 3 bases, with 11 bases between. Looked up from germline, CDR1 is MNHEY and CDR2 is SVGAGI. CDR3 nucleotides: TGTGCCAGCAGTACCCTGGGCAGCTACAATGAGCAGTTCTTC. This codes for CASSTLGSYNEQFF.

Many counts were recorded for this clonotype. The chain has TRBV5-1 and TRBJ1-6, with a possible D match to TRBD1 (6 bases). V was trimmed by 7 bases and J by 7 bases, leaving 9 bases between them. The CDR3 is made up of 12 amino acids. Germline V gene lookup returns CDR1 SGHRS and CDR2 YFSETQ. The DNA of the CDR3 is TGCGCCAGCCGGACAGAAAATTCACCCCTCCACTTT. Its translation: CASRTENSPLHF.

This clonotype was counted at least ten times. The chain combines TRBV12-3 or TRBV12-4 with TRBJ2-7; D unresolved. V shed 5 bases and J shed 3 bases, with 8 bases lying between them. The CDR3 contains 12 residues. The CDR3 loop is CASSATDYEQYF. The CDR3 DNA follows: TGTGCCAGCAGTGCAACCGACTACGAGCAGTACTTC.

The J gene is TRBJ2-1, the V gene TRBV18, with no clear D. Germline CDR1 and CDR2: KGHSH and LQKENI. The CDR3 is 14 residues long. Trimming cost V 3 bases and J 2 bases, with 8 bases left between them. The CDR3 DNA sequence: TGTGCCAGCTCACCTTCGCGGACCTACAATGAGCAGTTCTTC. Amino acid sequence: CASSPSRTYNEQFF.

J is TRBJ2-7 and V is TRBV4-3; 9 positions agree with TRBD2. Trimming took 0 bases from V and 2 from J; bases not matched to a gene: 2. The CDR3 has 15 amino acids. Germline lookup yields CDR1 LGHNA and CDR2 YSLEER. The CDR3 DNA is TGCGCCAGCAGCCAAGACGAGCGGGAGGCCTACGAGCAGTACTTC. Protein sequence: CASSQDEREAYEQYF.

The chain has TRBV7-9 and TRBJ2-3; TRBD1 aligns across 8 bases. CDR3 length: 16 residues. The V gene end was trimmed by 3 bases and the J gene end by 1 base; junction bases not matched to a gene: 6. Germline V lookup: CDR1 SEHNR, CDR2 FQNEAQ (reference sequence). The CDR3 DNA is TGTGCCAGCAGCTTGAGTTTGGGACAGGGCACAGATACGCAGTATTTT. It codes for CASSLSLGQGTDTQYF.

At least ten counts were recorded for this clonotype. This chain joins TRBV5-1 and TRBJ2-2; maybe TRBD1 (5 bases). The CDR3 contains 16 residues. V shed 0 bases and J shed 1 base, with 10 bases lying between them. Germline-derived CDR1 and CDR2 are SGHRS and YFSETQ. CDR3 residues: CASSLDWTQNTGELFF. The DNA of the CDR3 is TGCGCCAGCAGCTTGGATTGGACACAGAACACCGGGGAGCTGTTTTTT.

Many counts were recorded for this clonotype. V is TRBV29-1 and J is TRBJ2-1; D is uncertain. Germline CDR1 reads SQVTM; CDR2 reads ANQGSEA. This CDR3 spans 10 amino acids. Trimming left V 6 bases short and J 7 bases short, with 7 bases between. The CDR3 nucleotides read TGCAGCGTAGAAACTAATGAGCAGTTCTTC. Its protein product is CSVETNEQFF.

About this clonotype itself: This sequence may be a read error, since a much larger clone differs from it by one base. Likely a read error: the CDR3 ends without its conserved phenylalanine or tryptophan. V and J are TRBV7-8 and TRBJ2-5; the match to TRBD1 covers 7 bases. The germline CDR1 and CDR2 sequences are SGHVS and FQNEAQ. The CDR3 extends over 14 amino acids. V dropped 5 bases and J dropped 5; count of bases not matched to a gene: 8. CDR3 sequence (DNA): TGTGCCAGCAGCCCCGGGACAGTAGGGGAGACCCAGTACTCC. It is translated as CASSPGTVGETQYS.

Ten or more counts support this clonotype. V and J are TRBV27 and TRBJ2-7; 7 nucleotides match TRBD2. Germline V gene data show CDR1 as MNHEY and CDR2 as SMNVEV (reference sequence). CDR3 size: 16 residues. V lost 6 bases, J lost 4 bases, and 15 bases stayed unmatched. Here the CDR3 DNA reads TGTGCCAGCAGCCTAGGGGACGGGAGGACTGCTTACGAGCAGTACTTC. It encodes CASSLGDGRTAYEQYF.

This clonotype has a count of ten or more. The J gene is TRBJ2-1, the V gene TRBV19; possibly TRBD1 or TRBD2 for D (5 bases each). CDR1 and CDR2 from the germline V gene are LNHDA and SQIVND (reference sequence). V was pared by 9 bases and J by 7 bases, with 16 bases between. This CDR3 contains 13 residues. The CDR3 here is CASRGRAENEQFF. CDR3 nucleotides: TGTGCCAGCCGGGGCAGGGCCGAAAATGAGCAGTTCTTC.

The gene calls are TRBV2 and TRBJ2-7, with a tentative D call TRBD2 (6 bases). CDR1 is SNHLY and CDR2 is FYNNEI in the germline V gene. V lost 8 bases and J 6 bases, leaving 17 bases between the germline ends. There are 13 residues in the CDR3. Here the CDR3 DNA reads TGTGCCAGCTCGGGGACTTTAACCACCGAGCAGTACTTC. Protein product: CASSGTLTTEQYF.

This clonotype was seen repeatedly, ten times or more. This chain joins TRBV5-1 and TRBJ2-1, with 7 bases identical to TRBD1. Looked up from germline, CDR1 is SGHRS and CDR2 is YFSETQ. The V gene end was trimmed by 0 bases and the J gene end by 0 bases; junction bases not matched to a gene: 3. CDR3 length: 16 amino acids. The CDR3 sequence: CASSLEGQLSYNEQFF. CDR3 DNA sequence: TGCGCCAGCAGCTTGGAGGGACAGCTCTCCTACAATGAGCAGTTCTTC.

A note on this clonotype: This could be a read error, since a much larger clone is one nucleotide away. The V gene is TRBV4-1, the J gene TRBJ1-5, with 9 bases fitting TRBD1. Germline CDR1 is MGHRA and CDR2 is YSYEKL. Unmatched junction bases numbered 17, after V lost 1 base and J lost 16 bases. The CDR3 contains 16 residues. This CDR3 is CASSQVMGQGDNYHHF. The CDR3 nucleotides are TGCGCCAGCAGCCAAGTAATGGGACAGGGAGACAATTACCATCATTTT.

This chain joins TRBV11-2 and TRBJ2-7, with 13 bases identical to TRBD2. The V gene end was trimmed by 0 bases and the J gene end by 5 bases; junction bases not matched to a gene: 4. CDR3 length equals 16 residues. Looked up from germline, CDR1 is SGHAT and CDR2 is FQNNGV. The CDR3 DNA sequence: TGTGCCAGCAGCTTAGACGGACTAGCGGGAGCACACGAGCAGTACTTC. Amino acid sequence: CASSLDGLAGAHEQYF.

A few counts support this clonotype. The rearrangement joins TRBV7-2 to TRBJ1-5, with D unclear. The CDR3 consists of 15 residues. CDR1 is SGHTA and CDR2 is FQGNSA in the germline V gene. Trimming cost V 2 bases and J 9 bases, with 17 bases left between them. CDR3 nucleotide sequence: TGTGCCAGCAGCTTATGGAGGACGGAAGAATTGCCCCAGCATTTT. Translating it yields CASSLWRTEELPQHF.

Ten or more counts support this clonotype. The chain couples TRBV27 to TRBJ2-5; D perhaps matches TRBD2 (6 bases). V was shortened by 4 bases and J by 2 bases, with 8 bases between the two germline ends. The CDR3 extends over 13 amino acids. The germline gives CDR1 MNHEY, CDR2 SMNVEV (reference sequence). In DNA, the CDR3 is TGTGCCAGCAGTTCCGGGAGACAAGAGACCCAGTACTTC. Translated, it gives CASSSGRQETQYF.

The CDR3 spells CASSLAGGSNEQFF. DNA for the CDR3: TGTGCCAGTAGTCTAGCGGGAGGGAGTAATGAGCAGTTCTTC. This sequence joins TRBV19 and TRBJ2-1; 12 bases line up with TRBD2. V lost 5 bases and J lost 7; bases outside the gene matches: 3. The CDR3 is 14 residues long. Per germline, CDR1 LNHDA and CDR2 SQIVND (reference sequence).